The clone carrying this T cell receptor (beta chain) showed up just once. PCR amplification relied on 60 Vbeta primers (plus 13 Jbeta primers). The table came from immunoSEQ multiplex PCR; TCRdb's copy has only in-frame clones and leaves some out. Altogether some 90,000 clones are present, around 79% being singletons, with the ten largest covering about 14%. Germline values: CDR1 MNHEY, CDR2 SMNVEV (reference sequence). Between the trimmed V and J ends, which lost 1 base and 7 bases, there was a span of 11 bases. The CDR3 length is 14 residues. The entry originates in a study of cytomegalovirus exposure and HLA in healthy donors.

The gene calls are TRBV27 and TRBJ1-5; D is undetermined. This clonotype was sampled from a woman aged 70-85 years in good health and CMV-seropositive. Sequenced: PBMCs. The CDR3 region is CASSLYEGYQPQHF. The CDR3 region has the DNA TGTGCCAGCAGTTTATATGAGGGTTACCAGCCCCAGCATTTT.